The next 26 T cell receptor beta chains were all read from a single sample in a study of blood T cell repertoires in COVID-19. Here immunoSEQ multiplex PCR was the method, and the copy in TCRdb shows in-frame clones only, minus some. This table has over 30,000 clones, approximately 89% appearing once. The material sequenced was peripheral blood. The origin of the receptors is a human donor in a cohort sampled during active COVID-19.

V gene TRBV28 combines with J gene TRBJ2-7, with D maybe TRBD1 (6 bases). The CDR3 is 14 amino acids. Per the germline V gene, CDR1 is MDHEN and CDR2 is SYDVKM. V dropped 7 bases and J dropped 2 bases, with 15 bases sitting between them. CDR3 in amino acids: CASTFTGQPYEQYF. CDR3 sequence (DNA): TGTGCCAGCACGTTTACGGGACAACCCTACGAGCAGTACTTC.

The J gene is TRBJ2-2, the V gene TRBV30; the D gene is possibly TRBD2 (7 bases). Germline values: CDR1 GTSNPN, CDR2 SVGIG (reference sequence). Deletions cut 4 bases from V and 3 bases from J, with 12 bases between. CDR3 length: 14 amino acids. CDR3 sequence: CAWKGGQDTGELFF. The CDR3 region has the DNA TGTGCCTGGAAGGGGGGGCAAGACACCGGGGAGCTGTTTTTT. Using reference TRBV30 and TRBJ2-2 for the parts outside the CDR3, the full variable domain is SQTIHQWPATLVQPVGSPLSLECTVEGTSNPNLYWYRQAAGRGLQLLFYSVGIGQISSEVPQNLSASRPQDRQFILSSKKLLLSDSGFYLCAWKGGQDTGELFFGEGSRLTVL.

The chain uses TRBV5-1 and TRBJ1-5; 7 bases are a match to TRBD1. From germline, CDR1 is SGHRS and CDR2 YFSETQ. V gave up 0 bases and J gave up 7 bases; unmatched junction bases: 4. The CDR3 sequence is 14 residues long. The CDR3: CASSLGGQRQPQHF. CDR3 nucleotides: TGCGCCAGCAGCTTGGGGGGACAGCGGCAGCCCCAGCATTTT.

The V and J genes are TRBV11-3 and TRBJ2-1, with 9 bases fitting TRBD2. Per the germline V gene, CDR1 is SGHNT and CDR2 is YENEEA. This CDR3 comprises 16 residues. Trimming cost V 5 bases and J 1 base; bases outside gene matches: 6. The CDR3 sequence is CASSRGLAGSYNEQFF. Written as DNA, the CDR3 is TGTGCCAGCAGCCGAGGGCTAGCGGGGTCCTACAATGAGCAGTTCTTC. Drawing the rest from reference TRBV11-3 and TRBJ2-1, the complete variable domain is EAGVVQSPRYKIIEKKQPVAFWCNPISGHNTLYWYLQNLGQGPELLIRYENEEAVDDSQLPKDRFSAERLKGVDSTLKIQPAELGDSAVYLCASSRGLAGSYNEQFFGPGTRLTVL.

The chain uses TRBV9 and TRBJ2-1; D may be TRBD2 (6 bases). CDR1 and CDR2 from the germline V gene are SGDLS and YYNGEE. The CDR3 contains 15 residues. V lost 3 bases and J lost 4, with 14 bases in between. CDR3 DNA: TGTGCCAGCAGCGGCCAAGCGGGCGATTACAATGAGCAGTTCTTC. Encoded protein: CASSGQAGDYNEQFF.

The genes are TRBV4-3 and TRBJ2-3; TRBD2 agrees at 9 bases. The CDR3 is 16 amino acids. The V gene end was trimmed by 4 bases and the J gene end by 2 bases; junction bases not matched to a gene: 7. In germline, CDR1 is LGHNA, CDR2 YSLEER. CDR3 nucleotide sequence: TGCGCCAGCAGCCTAGGGGCTAGCGGGGTCACAGATACGCAGTATTTT. It yields the protein CASSLGASGVTDTQYF.

The chain carries TRBV11-2 and TRBJ2-1, with 9 bases that match TRBD2. Germline CDR1 reads SGHAT; CDR2 reads FQNNGV. The trim removed 8 bases at V and 0 bases at J, leaving 8 bases unmatched. The CDR3 is made up of 16 amino acids. The CDR3 coding sequence is TGTGCCAGCGGTGGGACTAGCAAGAGCTCCTACAATGAGCAGTTCTTC. It yields the protein CASGGTSKSSYNEQFF.

V gene TRBV24-1 combines with J gene TRBJ1-1; possibly TRBD1 for D (6 bases). Per the germline V gene, CDR1 is KGHDR and CDR2 is SFDVKD. Trimming left V 4 bases short and J 6 bases short, with 20 bases between. This CDR3 spans 16 amino acids. CDR3 sequence: CATSEPRDTRTAEAFF. CDR3 coding DNA: TGTGCCACCAGTGAGCCCCGGGACACCAGAACGGCTGAAGCTTTCTTT.

This rearrangement joins TRBV5-1 to TRBJ2-1, with 11 nucleotides matching TRBD2. V was clipped by 3 bases and J by 3 bases; unmatched bases: 2. CDR3 length: 15 residues. In germline, CDR1 is SGHRS, CDR2 YFSETQ. CDR3 sequence reads: CASSSGTSGYNEQFF. In DNA, the CDR3 is TGCGCCAGCAGCTCTGGGACTAGCGGCTACAATGAGCAGTTCTTC. Variable domain in full (rest from reference TRBV5-1 and TRBJ2-1): KAGVTQTPRYLIKTRGQQVTLSCSPISGHRSVSWYQQTPGQGLQFLFEYFSETQRNKGNFPGRFSGRQFSNSRSEMNVSTLELGDSALYLCASSSGTSGYNEQFFGPGTRLTVL.

This chain links TRBV9 with TRBJ2-3, with 7 bases that match TRBD1. The V and J ends lost 0 bases and 0 bases, in that order; junction bases with no gene match: 4. Germline loops: CDR1 SGDLS, CDR2 YYNGEE. This CDR3 has 16 amino acids. CDR3 amino acids: CASSVDGTASTDTQYF. CDR3 sequence (DNA): TGTGCCAGCAGCGTAGACGGGACAGCGAGCACAGATACGCAGTATTTT. The full variable domain, in which reference TRBV9 and TRBJ2-3 provide the parts outside the CDR3, is DSGVTQTPKHLITATGQRVTLRCSPRSGDLSVYWYQQSLDQGLQFLIQYYNGEERAKGNILERFSAQQFPDLHSELNLSSLELGDSALYFCASSVDGTASTDTQYFGPGTRLTVL.

The chain couples TRBV3-1 (or the pseudogene TRBV3-2) to TRBJ1-4; 8 nucleotides line up with TRBD1. J gave up 4 bases and V 6 bases, and 4 bases lay outside the gene matches. Germline loops: CDR1 LGHDT, CDR2 YNNKEL (reference sequence). The CDR3 is made up of 14 amino acids. CDR3 protein: CASSFDRGNEKLFF. The CDR3, as DNA: TGTGCCAGCAGTTTCGACAGGGGTAATGAAAAACTGTTTTTT.

A few counts support this clone. V usage is TRBV5-1 and J usage is TRBJ1-6, with 9 positions matching TRBD1. Germline CDR1 and CDR2: SGHRS and YFSETQ. With V trimmed by 4 bases and J by 7 bases, 6 bases remained unmatched. This CDR3 region has 15 residues. CDR3 amino acids: CASSGGQGSNSPLHF. The CDR3 DNA reads as TGCGCCAGCAGCGGGGGACAGGGCTCAAATTCACCCCTCCACTTT.

The V and J genes are TRBV7-8 and TRBJ2-7; TRBD2 might be the D (5 bases). The germline CDR1 and CDR2 sequences are SGHVS and FQNEAQ. V shed 5 bases and J shed 2 bases, with 10 bases lying between them. The CDR3 is made up of 13 amino acids. CDR3 residues: CASSRGSPYEQYF. DNA of the CDR3: TGTGCCAGCAGCCGGGGTAGCCCCTACGAGCAGTACTTC.

V is TRBV5-4 and J is TRBJ1-2, with D unresolved. Germline CDR1 is SGHNT and CDR2 is YYREEE (reference sequence). The CDR3 consists of 13 residues. The V end was cut by 1 base, the J end by 4 bases, with 8 bases between. The CDR3 DNA reads TGTGCCAGCAGCTTGAGGGAGTCCTATGGCTACACCTTC. This encodes CASSLRESYGYTF.

The gene calls are TRBV12-5 and TRBJ1-5; no firm D call. Germline V gene lookup returns CDR1 LGHNT and CDR2 FRNRAP. The CDR3 totals 17 residues. V was cut by 1 base and J by 4 bases, with 17 bases left in between. CDR3 in DNA: TGTGCTAGTGGTTTGGGGAGGCCGGCCCGACTTAATCAGCCCCAGCATTTT. It is translated as CASGLGRPARLNQPQHF.

The chain uses TRBV20-1 and TRBJ1-1; D unresolved. V gave up 2 bases and J gave up 10 bases, with 11 bases separating them. The CDR3 loop spans 11 amino acids. Germline V gives CDR1 DFQATT, CDR2 SNEGSKA (reference sequence). The CDR3 coding sequence is TGCAGTGCTAGAAAACAACAGAGAGCTTTCTTT. This sequence encodes CSARKQQRAFF.

The V gene is TRBV19, the J gene TRBJ2-6, with D hard to call. The CDR3 spans 16 residues. CDR1 is LNHDA and CDR2 is SQIVND in the germline V gene (reference sequence). With 7 bases removed from V and 0 bases from J, the gap between germline ends came to 13 bases. DNA of the CDR3: TGTGCCAGTAACTCGCGGCAAAACTCTGGGGCCAACGTCCTGACTTTC. It specifies CASNSRQNSGANVLTF. The full variable domain, with the rest looked up from reference TRBV19 and TRBJ2-6, is DGGITQSPKYLFRKEGQNVTLSCEQNLNHDAMYWYRQDPGQGLRLIYYSQIVNDFQKGDIAEGYSVSREKKESFPLTVTSAQKNPTAFYLCASNSRQNSGANVLTFGAGSRLTVL.

V gene TRBV18 combines with J gene TRBJ2-3, with 9 bases identical to TRBD2. The CDR3 spans 15 residues. Germline V CDR1 and CDR2: KGHSH, LQKENI. With V trimmed by 4 bases and J by 6 bases, 8 bases remained unmatched. The CDR3, as DNA: TGTGCCAGCTCACGTCTGCGGGAGGGCCTGGATACGCAGTATTTT. Its protein is CASSRLREGLDTQYF.

The rearrangement joins TRBV7-9 to TRBJ2-2, with a weak D call TRBD2 (8 bases). V was clipped by 5 bases and J by 6 bases, with 16 bases between them. Germline V lookup: CDR1 SEHNR, CDR2 FQNEAQ (reference sequence). CDR3 length equals 15 residues. CDR3 amino acids: CASSAQGREAGELFF. The CDR3, as DNA: TGTGCCAGCAGCGCACAGGGGCGGGAGGCCGGGGAGCTGTTTTTT.

The chain links TRBV5-1 to TRBJ2-7; D gene ambiguous. The CDR3 runs 17 residues. With 1 base removed from V and 0 bases from J, the gap between germline ends came to 17 bases. Germline assignment: CDR1 SGHRS and CDR2 YFSETQ. The CDR3 DNA is TGCGCCAGCAGCTTGAGCGTGCGCCGGGTTGACTCCTACGAGCAGTACTTC. Translation gives CASSLSVRRVDSYEQYF.

The CDR3 loop reads CASMTPEAGSYEQYF. Here the CDR3 DNA reads TGTGCCAGCATGACACCGGAGGCCGGCTCCTACGAGCAGTACTTC. The J gene is TRBJ2-7, the V gene TRBV6-4; maybe TRBD2 (5 bases). This CDR3 comprises 15 residues. Germline lookup yields CDR1 MRHNA and CDR2 SNTAGT. The V end was cut by 7 bases, the J end by 0 bases, with 16 bases between.

The V call is TRBV5-6, the J call TRBJ1-3, with D uncertain. In germline, CDR1 is SGHDT, CDR2 YYEEEE. The CDR3 sequence is 16 residues long. V was pared by 7 bases and J by 0 bases, with 17 bases between. CDR3 sequence (DNA): TGTGCCAGCCAATTGGAGGGTTTCGGCTCTGGAAACACCATATATTTT. Translated: CASQLEGFGSGNTIYF.

This sequence joins TRBV3-1 (or the pseudogene TRBV3-2) and TRBJ2-7; tentatively, D is TRBD2 (7 bases). Germline CDR1 and CDR2: LGHDT and YNNKEL (reference sequence). The CDR3 contains 16 residues. The V and J ends lost 1 base and 5 bases respectively, with 18 bases between them. CDR3 loop: CASSQARGGFGDEQYF. The CDR3 region has the DNA TGTGCCAGCAGCCAAGCGAGGGGGGGGTTTGGCGACGAGCAGTACTTC.

This chain links TRBV4-2 with TRBJ2-5, with a tentative D call TRBD2 (7 bases). The CDR3 spans 13 residues. Trimming removed 6 bases from V and 1 base from J, with 9 bases in between. Germline V gives CDR1 LGHNA, CDR2 YNFKEQ. The CDR3 sequence is CASRGGVQETQYF. The CDR3 DNA follows: TGTGCCAGCAGAGGGGGGGTCCAAGAGACCCAGTACTTC.

The V and J genes are TRBV5-1 and TRBJ2-7; 10 bases line up with TRBD1. V dropped 3 bases and J dropped 0; count of bases not matched to a gene: 6. The CDR3 has 16 amino acids. Germline lookup yields CDR1 SGHRS and CDR2 YFSETQ. Here the CDR3 reads CASSSGTGVLSYEQYF. CDR3 coding DNA: TGCGCCAGCAGCTCCGGGACAGGGGTCCTCTCCTACGAGCAGTACTTC. Variable domain in full (rest from reference TRBV5-1 and TRBJ2-7): KAGVTQTPRYLIKTRGQQVTLSCSPISGHRSVSWYQQTPGQGLQFLFEYFSETQRNKGNFPGRFSGRQFSNSRSEMNVSTLELGDSALYLCASSSGTGVLSYEQYFGPGTRLTVT.

V gene TRBV6-5 combines with J gene TRBJ2-2; D not certain. The germline CDR1 and CDR2 sequences are MNHEY and SVGAGI. Deletions cut 8 bases from V and 2 bases from J, with 12 bases between. The length of the CDR3 is 14 residues. CDR3 DNA: TGTGCCAGCCGGATACGACAAAACACCGGGGAGCTGTTTTTT. It encodes CASRIRQNTGELFF.